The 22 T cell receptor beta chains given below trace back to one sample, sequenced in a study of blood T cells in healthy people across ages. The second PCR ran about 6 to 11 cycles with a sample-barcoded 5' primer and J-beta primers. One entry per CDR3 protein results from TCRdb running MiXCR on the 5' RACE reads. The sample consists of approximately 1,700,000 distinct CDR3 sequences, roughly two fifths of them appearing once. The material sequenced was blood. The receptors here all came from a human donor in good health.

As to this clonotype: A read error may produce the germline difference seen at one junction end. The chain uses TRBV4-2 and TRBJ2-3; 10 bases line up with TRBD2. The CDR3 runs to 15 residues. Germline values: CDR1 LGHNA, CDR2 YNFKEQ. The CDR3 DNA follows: TGTGCCGGCAGCCAAGAGCGGGGGGGAGCAGATACGCAGTATTTT. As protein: CAGSQERGGADTQYF.

As DNA, the CDR3 is TGTGCCAGCAGCTTGGCCCGCCTTTCCCAGTACTTC. As protein: CASSLARLSQYF. The V gene is TRBV5-8, the J gene TRBJ2-5; D uncertain. V lost 0 bases, J lost 9 bases, and 9 bases lay in between. Germline-derived CDR1 and CDR2 are SGHTS and YDEGEE. This CDR3 region has 12 residues.

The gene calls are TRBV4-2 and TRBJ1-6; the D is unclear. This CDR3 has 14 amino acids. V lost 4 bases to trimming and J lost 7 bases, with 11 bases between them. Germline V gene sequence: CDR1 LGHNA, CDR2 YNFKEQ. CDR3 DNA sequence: TGTGCCAGCAGCCGGGCTGGAGCAAATTCACCCCTCCACTTT. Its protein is CASSRAGANSPLHF.

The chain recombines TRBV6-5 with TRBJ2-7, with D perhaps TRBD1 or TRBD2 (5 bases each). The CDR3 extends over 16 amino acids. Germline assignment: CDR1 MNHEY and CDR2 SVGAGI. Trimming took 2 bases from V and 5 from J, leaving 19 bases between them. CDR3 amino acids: CASSYILTQGPDEQYF. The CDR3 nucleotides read TGTGCCAGCAGTTACATATTGACCCAGGGACCCGACGAGCAGTACTTC.

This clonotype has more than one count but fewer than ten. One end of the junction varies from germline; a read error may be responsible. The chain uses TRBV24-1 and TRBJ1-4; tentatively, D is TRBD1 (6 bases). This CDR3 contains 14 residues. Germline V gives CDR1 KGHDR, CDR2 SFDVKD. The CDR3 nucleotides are TGTGCCACCAGTGATGAGGACAGTAATGAAGAACTGTTTTTT. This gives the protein CATSDEDSNEELFF.

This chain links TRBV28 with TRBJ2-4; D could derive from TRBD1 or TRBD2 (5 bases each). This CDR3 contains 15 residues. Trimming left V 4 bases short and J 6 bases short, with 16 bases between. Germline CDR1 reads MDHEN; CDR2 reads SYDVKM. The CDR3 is CASSSAGRDLNIQYF. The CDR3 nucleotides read TGTGCCAGCAGTTCGGCCGGCAGGGACCTAAACATTCAGTACTTC.

The CDR3 nucleotides are TGTGCCAGCAGCGGAGCTGCGAACACCGGGGAGCTGTTTTTT. Its protein product is CASSGAANTGELFF. The genes are TRBV9 and TRBJ2-2; D not certain. V was shortened by 3 bases and J by 0 bases, with 6 bases between the two germline ends. CDR1 is SGDLS, CDR2 YYNGEE, per germline. CDR3 length: 14 residues.

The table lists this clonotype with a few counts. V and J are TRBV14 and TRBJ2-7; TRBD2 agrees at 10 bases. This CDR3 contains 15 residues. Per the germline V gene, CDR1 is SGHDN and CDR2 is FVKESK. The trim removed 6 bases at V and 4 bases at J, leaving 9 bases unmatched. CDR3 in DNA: TGTGCCAGCAGTCCCACGACTAGCGGGCGTTACGAGCAGTACTTC. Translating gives CASSPTTSGRYEQYF.

This chain's CDR3 is CSAPGQPSSTDTQYF. The CDR3 coding sequence is TGCAGTGCCCCGGGACAGCCATCCAGCACAGATACGCAGTATTTT. The V and J genes are TRBV20-1 and TRBJ2-3, with 7 bases identical to TRBD1. Germline-derived CDR1 and CDR2 are DFQATT and SNEGSKA (reference sequence). The CDR3 is made up of 15 amino acids. After removal of 6 bases from V and 0 bases from J, the junction contained 9 bases not matched to a gene.

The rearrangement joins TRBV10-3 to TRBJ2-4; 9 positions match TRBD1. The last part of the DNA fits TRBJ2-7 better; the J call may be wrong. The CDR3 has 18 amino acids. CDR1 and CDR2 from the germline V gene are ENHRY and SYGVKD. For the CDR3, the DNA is TGTGCCAACCTATCCCTCCGCCCGCAGACAGGGGGTATATACGAGCAGTACTTC. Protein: CANLSLRPQTGGIYEQYF.

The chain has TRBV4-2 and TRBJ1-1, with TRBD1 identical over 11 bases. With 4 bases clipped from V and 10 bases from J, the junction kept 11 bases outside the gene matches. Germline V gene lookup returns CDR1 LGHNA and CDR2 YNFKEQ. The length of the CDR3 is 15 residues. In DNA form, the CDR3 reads TGTGCCAGCAGCCTCGGAGGACAGGGGGCAGTGAGAGCTTTCTTT. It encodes CASSLGGQGAVRAFF.

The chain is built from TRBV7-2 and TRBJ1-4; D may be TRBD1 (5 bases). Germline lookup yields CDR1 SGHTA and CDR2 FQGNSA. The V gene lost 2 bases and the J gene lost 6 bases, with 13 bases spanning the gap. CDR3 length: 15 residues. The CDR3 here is CASSLLGVGDEKLFF. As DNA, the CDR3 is TGTGCCAGCAGCTTACTGGGGGTAGGGGATGAAAAACTGTTTTTT.

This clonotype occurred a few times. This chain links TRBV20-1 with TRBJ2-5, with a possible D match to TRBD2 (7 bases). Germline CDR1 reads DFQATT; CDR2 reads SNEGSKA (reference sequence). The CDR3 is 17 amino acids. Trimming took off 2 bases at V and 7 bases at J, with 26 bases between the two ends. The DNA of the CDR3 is TGCAGTGCTAGACCCGCCCAAGAAGGGCGGGGGCTCGGGACCCAGTACTTC. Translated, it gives CSARPAQEGRGLGTQYF.

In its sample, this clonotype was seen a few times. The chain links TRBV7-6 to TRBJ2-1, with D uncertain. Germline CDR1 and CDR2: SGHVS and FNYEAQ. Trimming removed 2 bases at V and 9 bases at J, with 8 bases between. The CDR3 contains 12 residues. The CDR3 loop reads CASSLWTSEQFF. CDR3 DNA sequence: TGTGCCAGCAGCTTATGGACGTCTGAGCAGTTCTTC.

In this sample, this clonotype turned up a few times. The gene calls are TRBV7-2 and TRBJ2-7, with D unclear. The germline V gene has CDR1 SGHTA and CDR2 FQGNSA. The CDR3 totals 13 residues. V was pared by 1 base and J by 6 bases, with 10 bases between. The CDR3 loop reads CASSLEYALEQYF. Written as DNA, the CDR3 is TGTGCCAGCAGCTTAGAGTACGCGCTCGAGCAGTACTTC.

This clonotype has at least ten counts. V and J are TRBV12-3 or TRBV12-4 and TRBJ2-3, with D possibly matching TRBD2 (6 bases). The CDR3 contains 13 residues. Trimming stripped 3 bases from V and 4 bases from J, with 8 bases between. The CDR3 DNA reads TGTGCCAGCAGTTTCGCGGGGCCAGATACGCAGTATTTT. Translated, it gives CASSFAGPDTQYF.

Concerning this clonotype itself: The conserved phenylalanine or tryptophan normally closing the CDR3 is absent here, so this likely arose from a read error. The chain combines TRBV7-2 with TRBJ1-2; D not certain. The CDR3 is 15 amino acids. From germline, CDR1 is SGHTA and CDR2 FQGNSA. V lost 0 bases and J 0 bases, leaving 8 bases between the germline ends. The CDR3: CASSLAHNPNYGYTI. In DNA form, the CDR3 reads TGTGCCAGCAGCTTAGCGCACAACCCTAACTATGGCTACACCATC.

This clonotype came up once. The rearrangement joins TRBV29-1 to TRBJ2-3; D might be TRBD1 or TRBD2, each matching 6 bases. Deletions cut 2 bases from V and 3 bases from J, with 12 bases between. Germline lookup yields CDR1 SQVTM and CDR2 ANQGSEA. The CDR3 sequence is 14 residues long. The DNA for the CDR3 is TGCAGCGTTGAAAGGTGGGGGGCGACAGATACGCAGTATTTT. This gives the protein CSVERWGATDTQYF.

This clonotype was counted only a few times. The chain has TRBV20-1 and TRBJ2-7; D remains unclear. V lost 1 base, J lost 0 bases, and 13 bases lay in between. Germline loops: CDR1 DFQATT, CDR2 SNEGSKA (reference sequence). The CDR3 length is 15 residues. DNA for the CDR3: TGCAGTGCTAGAGTTTGGCAGATTAACTCCTACGAGCAGTACTTC. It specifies CSARVWQINSYEQYF.

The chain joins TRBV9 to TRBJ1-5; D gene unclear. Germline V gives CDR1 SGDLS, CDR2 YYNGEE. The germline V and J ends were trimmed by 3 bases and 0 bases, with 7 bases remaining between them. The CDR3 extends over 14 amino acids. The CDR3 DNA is TGTGCCAGCAGCGATGGTTCTAGCAATCAGCCCCAGCATTTT. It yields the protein CASSDGSSNQPQHF.

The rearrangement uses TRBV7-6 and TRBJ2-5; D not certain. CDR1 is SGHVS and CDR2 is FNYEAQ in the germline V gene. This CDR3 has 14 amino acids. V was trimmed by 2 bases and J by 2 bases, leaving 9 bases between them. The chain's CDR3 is CASSLMTSQETQYF. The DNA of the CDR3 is TGTGCCAGCAGCTTAATGACGAGTCAAGAGACCCAGTACTTC.

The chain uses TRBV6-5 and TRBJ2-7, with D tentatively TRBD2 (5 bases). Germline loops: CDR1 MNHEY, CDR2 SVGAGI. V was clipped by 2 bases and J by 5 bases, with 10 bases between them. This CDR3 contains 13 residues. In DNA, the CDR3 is TGTGCCAGCAGTTACGGTGACGGGGACGAGCAGTACTTC. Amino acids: CASSYGDGDEQYF.